The text below deals with one T cell receptor (beta chain). The antigen is unknown. This entry comes from a study of cytomegalovirus exposure and HLA in healthy donors. Whole-study results and caveats: The CMV antigen specificity of a few CMV-associated chains was confirmed through in vitro analysis. Presence/absence analyses treated sequencing depth as roughly uniform across donors.

Use of 60 Vbeta and 13 Jbeta primers characterized the PCR. Sequencing was performed with immunoSEQ multiplex PCR; in TCRdb, only in-frame clones are kept and a portion is missing. The data contain about 140,000 clones, roughly two thirds of them singletons. The sequence was collected from a human donor in good health. The sequenced sample consisted of PBMCs.

In nucleotides, the CDR3 is TGTGCCAGCAGCCAAACCGGGACAGGGTTGTATGAGCAGTTCTTC. It codes for CASSQTGTGLYEQFF. V and J are TRBV7-3 and TRBJ2-1; 9 nucleotides align to TRBD1. Looked up from germline, CDR1 is SGHTA and CDR2 is FQGTGA. This CDR3 contains 15 residues. V lost 5 bases to trimming and J lost 8 bases; unmatched junction nucleotides: 10.